The next 19 T cell receptor beta chains were all read from a single sample in a study of blood T cell repertoires in COVID-19. Some clones are missing from TCRdb's copy, which holds only in-frame ones; the method was immunoSEQ multiplex PCR. The sample consists of a few hundred thousand clones, around 85% of them appearing once. The sample consisted of PBMCs or T cells enriched from blood (not recorded which). These receptors were obtained from a woman between 35 and 50 years old who had recovered from COVID-19.

This chain connects TRBV11-2 to TRBJ2-5; D is ambiguous. This CDR3 region has 14 residues. Germline CDR1 SGHAT, CDR2 FQNNGV. Between the trimmed V and J ends, which lost 5 bases and 2 bases, there was a span of 12 bases. CDR3 coding DNA: TGTGCCAGCAGCCAAGACTTAGGTCAAGAGACCCAGTACTTC. This codes for CASSQDLGQETQYF. The variable domain in full, with the rest retrieved from reference TRBV11-2 and TRBJ2-5, is EAGVAQSPRYKIIEKRQSVAFWCNPISGHATLYWYQQILGQGPKLLIQFQNNGVVDDSQLPKDRFSAERLKGVDSTLKIQPAKLEDSAVYLCASSQDLGQETQYFGPGTRLLVL.

The chain links TRBV18 to TRBJ2-7, with unresolved D. Germline CDR1 KGHSH, CDR2 LQKENI. The ends were cut back, 4 bases at V and 0 bases at J, with 4 bases in the middle. CDR3 length: 12 amino acids. As DNA, the CDR3 is TGTGCCAGCTCACGTTACTCCTACGAGCAGTACTTC. Translation: CASSRYSYEQYF.

The rearrangement uses TRBV28 and TRBJ2-1; weak D call: TRBD1 (5 bases). Trimming took 4 bases from V and 3 from J, leaving 7 bases between them. In germline, CDR1 is MDHEN, CDR2 SYDVKM. This CDR3 has 13 amino acids. The CDR3 sequence: CASSWGLYNEQFF. The CDR3 nucleotides read TGTGCCAGCAGTTGGGGCCTCTACAATGAGCAGTTCTTC.

J is TRBJ2-2 and V is TRBV2; 7 positions agree with TRBD2. V trimming: 4 bases; J trimming: 5 bases; junction bases outside the gene matches: 10. In germline, CDR1 is SNHLY, CDR2 FYNNEI. The CDR3 runs to 16 residues. CDR3 sequence: CASSAREAGVTGELFF. The CDR3 DNA reads TGTGCCAGCAGTGCTAGGGAGGCGGGAGTTACCGGGGAGCTGTTTTTT.

This chain connects TRBV30 to TRBJ1-5, with 8 nucleotides matching TRBD1. V shed 1 base, J shed 7 bases, and the junction held 3 bases outside the gene matches. Germline V gene lookup returns CDR1 GTSNPN and CDR2 SVGIG (reference sequence). The CDR3 covers 13 residues. The CDR3 DNA sequence: TGTGCCTGGAGTGGACAGGGGAGACAGCCCCAGCATTTT. This sequence encodes CAWSGQGRQPQHF.

This clone has a single count. V gene TRBV18 combines with J gene TRBJ1-5, with D hard to call. The CDR3 sequence is 14 residues long. Trimming stripped 1 base from V and 5 bases from J, with 9 bases between. Looked up from germline, CDR1 is KGHSH and CDR2 is LQKENI. The CDR3 coding sequence is TGTGCCAGCTCACCACGGGCAAATGATCAGCCCCAGCATTTT. Protein product: CASSPRANDQPQHF.

The chain uses TRBV27 and TRBJ1-2; D remains ambiguous. V was pared by 2 bases and J by 6 bases, with 13 bases between. This CDR3 is 14 amino acids long. Per germline, CDR1 MNHEY and CDR2 SMNVEV (reference sequence). CDR3 protein: CASSLEGPRDGYTF. Written as DNA, the CDR3 is TGTGCCAGCAGTTTAGAGGGCCCCCGTGATGGCTACACCTTC.

The V gene is TRBV7-3, the J gene TRBJ2-3; 9 bases match TRBD2. The CDR3 has 17 residues. Germline V gene sequence: CDR1 SGHTA, CDR2 FQGTGA. The ends lost 5 bases at V and 3 bases at J; junction bases unmatched: 12. The CDR3 region has the DNA TGTGCCAGCAGCCCCCACAGCCGGCGGGAGGGAACAGATACGCAGTATTTT. As protein: CASSPHSRREGTDTQYF.

CDR3 nucleotide sequence: TGTGCCAGCAGCTTGATGCAGGGAAGAACTGAAGCTTTCTTT. Translating gives CASSLMQGRTEAFF. The chain joins TRBV5-8 to TRBJ1-1, with a tentative D call TRBD1 (5 bases). The CDR3 is 14 amino acids. The V gene lost 1 base and the J gene lost 5 bases, with 12 bases spanning the gap. CDR1 and CDR2 (germline): SGHTS, YDEGEE.

J is TRBJ2-1 and V is TRBV9, with 13 bases identical to TRBD2. Germline lookup yields CDR1 SGDLS and CDR2 YYNGEE. This CDR3 is 16 amino acids long. V lost 3 bases, J lost 9 bases, and 9 bases stayed unmatched. The CDR3 DNA is TGTGCCAGCAGCGAAGACCGACTAGCGGGAGGAAGTGAGCAGTTCTTC. Protein product: CASSEDRLAGGSEQFF. The full variable domain, with the rest looked up from reference TRBV9 and TRBJ2-1, is DSGVTQTPKHLITATGQRVTLRCSPRSGDLSVYWYQQSLDQGLQFLIQYYNGEERAKGNILERFSAQQFPDLHSELNLSSLELGDSALYFCASSEDRLAGGSEQFFGPGTRLTVL.

The chain links TRBV28 to TRBJ2-2; tentatively, D is TRBD1 (5 bases). This CDR3 spans 13 amino acids. Germline-derived CDR1 and CDR2 are MDHEN and SYDVKM. With 6 bases removed from V and 7 bases from J, the gap between germline ends came to 12 bases. DNA for the CDR3: TGTGCCAGCAGACCGGAAGGGGACGGGGAGCTGTTTTTT. It yields the protein CASRPEGDGELFF.

The chain has TRBV12-3 or TRBV12-4 and TRBJ1-1; D unclear. V lost 5 bases, J lost 4 bases, and 11 bases lay in between. CDR3 size: 13 residues. The CDR3 DNA reads TGTGCCAGCAGTCGAACTCATATCACTGAAGCTTTCTTT. It yields the protein CASSRTHITEAFF.

This clone has a single count. The CDR3 loop reads CASNREQPRAEQFF. As DNA, the CDR3 is TGTGCCAGCAATCGGGAGCAACCCAGGGCTGAGCAGTTCTTC. The chain couples TRBV2 to TRBJ2-1; maybe TRBD2 (6 bases). CDR1 is SNHLY, CDR2 FYNNEI, per germline. Trimming pared 7 bases from V and 9 bases from J, leaving 19 bases between. The CDR3 is made up of 14 amino acids. Based on the CDR3 plus reference TRBV2 and TRBJ2-1, the full variable domain is EPEVTQTPSHQVTQMGQEVILRCVPISNHLYFYWYRQILGQKVEFLVSFYNNEISEKSEIFDDQFSVERPDGSNFTLKIRSTKLEDSAMYFCASNREQPRAEQFFGPGTRLTVL.

The sample holds a few counts of this clone. V usage is TRBV7-2 and J usage is TRBJ2-1; 8 bases align to TRBD2. The ends lost 2 bases at V and 16 bases at J; junction bases unmatched: 19. Per the germline V gene, CDR1 is SGHTA and CDR2 is FQGNSA. The CDR3 has 16 residues. CDR3 region: CASSLSGVAGSRERFF. Written as DNA, the CDR3 is TGTGCCAGCAGCTTATCCGGGGTAGCGGGATCAAGGGAGCGATTCTTC.

The rearrangement joins TRBV27 to TRBJ1-2; D remains unclear. V gave up 4 bases and J gave up 8 bases, with 17 bases separating them. Germline V gene data show CDR1 as MNHEY and CDR2 as SMNVEV (reference sequence). This CDR3 region has 14 residues. The CDR3 coding sequence is TGTGCCAGCAGTTACCTAGCAGGCCCTGGGGGCTACACCTTC. Translation gives CASSYLAGPGGYTF.

The rearrangement uses TRBV19 and TRBJ2-5, with TRBD2 matching 13 bases. The CDR3 consists of 14 residues. The germline CDR1 and CDR2 sequences are LNHDA and SQIVND (reference sequence). V shed 10 bases and J 6 bases; nucleotides not matched to a gene: 8. The CDR3 coding sequence is TGTGCCACCGGTGGACTAGCGGGAGCTAAGACCCAGTACTTC. Translated, it gives CATGGLAGAKTQYF. The full variable domain, in which reference TRBV19 and TRBJ2-5 provide the parts outside the CDR3, is DGGITQSPKYLFRKEGQNVTLSCEQNLNHDAMYWYRQDPGQGLRLIYYSQIVNDFQKGDIAEGYSVSREKKESFPLTVTSAQKNPTAFYLCATGGLAGAKTQYFGPGTRLLVL.

Comment on this clone: This specimen includes other DNA sequences encoding the same CDR3. This chain connects TRBV7-2 to TRBJ2-3; 8 positions match TRBD2. The V gene end was trimmed by 3 bases and the J gene end by 1 base; junction bases not matched to a gene: 0. The CDR3 loop spans 14 amino acids. The V gene's germline CDR1 is SGHTA and CDR2 FQGNSA. CDR3 protein: CASSLTSGTDTQYF. CDR3 in DNA: TGTGCCAGCAGCTTGACTAGCGGCACAGATACGCAGTATTTT. Full variable domain (missing parts from reference TRBV7-2 and TRBJ2-3): GAGVSQSPSNKVTEKGKDVELRCDPISGHTALYWYRQSLGQGLEFLIYFQGNSAPDKSGLPSDRFSAERTGGSVSTLTIQRTQQEDSAVYLCASSLTSGTDTQYFGPGTRLTVL.

This chain joins TRBV5-1 and TRBJ1-6; the match to TRBD1 covers 11 bases. V shed 1 base and J 9 bases; nucleotides not matched to a gene: 6. The CDR3 covers 16 residues. Germline-derived CDR1 and CDR2 are SGHRS and YFSETQ. Here the CDR3 reads CASSLTWTGGTSPLHF. The CDR3 DNA reads as TGCGCCAGCAGCTTGACCTGGACAGGGGGCACTTCACCCCTCCACTTT. The whole variable domain, filled in from reference TRBV5-1 and TRBJ1-6, reads KAGVTQTPRYLIKTRGQQVTLSCSPISGHRSVSWYQQTPGQGLQFLFEYFSETQRNKGNFPGRFSGRQFSNSRSEMNVSTLELGDSALYLCASSLTWTGGTSPLHFGNGTRLTVT.

The chain is built from TRBV5-4 and TRBJ1-2; 7 nucleotides line up with TRBD1. Germline V gene sequence: CDR1 SGHNT, CDR2 YYREEE (reference sequence). This CDR3 comprises 15 residues. With V trimmed by 4 bases and J by 3 bases, 9 bases remained unmatched. CDR3 residues: CASSPISTGYYGYTF. The DNA of the CDR3 is TGTGCCAGCAGCCCTATATCGACAGGGTACTATGGCTACACCTTC.